This T cell receptor (beta chain) is drawn from a study of blood T cell repertoires in COVID-19. Study in general: From T cells, B-cell-depleted T cells, or PBMCs came the material, which was cDNA or gDNA.

Using immunoSEQ multiplex PCR, the repertoire was profiled, and TCRdb retains in-frame clones only, with some absent. The data hold around 190,000 clones, with 85% observed a single time. CDR1 MNHNS and CDR2 SASEGT come from the germline V gene. CDR3 size: 16 residues. V lost 3 bases, J lost 3 bases, and 5 bases stayed unmatched. This clone was seen just once. The V gene is TRBV6-1, the J gene TRBJ2-3, with 11 bases fitting TRBD2. The sequence derives from a woman aged 80 or older with acute or convalescent COVID-19. Material: peripheral blood. DNA for the CDR3: TGTGCCAGCAGTGAGGGACTAGCGGTGGGAACAGATACGCAGTATTTT. The encoded protein is CASSEGLAVGTDTQYF.